This note documents a single T cell receptor (beta chain) sequence. The antigen remains undetermined. The source of the sample is a study of T cell responses to AZD1222 COVID-19 vaccine. Study-level findings and limits: Spike-specific TCR repertoires showed rising breadth and depth after two AZD1222 doses.

Some clones are missing from TCRdb's copy, which holds only in-frame ones; the method was immunoSEQ multiplex PCR. Here the sample spans about 150,000 clones, more than 80% being singletons. Germline loops: CDR1 LGHDT, CDR2 YNNKEL (reference sequence). V dropped 1 base and J dropped 0 bases, with 8 bases sitting between them. The CDR3 sequence is 15 residues long. The material was peripheral blood, obtained 28 days after the second AZD1222 dose. V usage is TRBV3-1 (or the pseudogene TRBV3-2) and J usage is TRBJ2-3; D is unclear. The TCR originated in an adult who received the AZD1222 COVID-19 vaccine. Here the CDR3 reads CASSQGSPSTDTQYF. The DNA of the CDR3 is TGTGCCAGCAGCCAAGGTAGTCCCAGCACAGATACGCAGTATTTT.